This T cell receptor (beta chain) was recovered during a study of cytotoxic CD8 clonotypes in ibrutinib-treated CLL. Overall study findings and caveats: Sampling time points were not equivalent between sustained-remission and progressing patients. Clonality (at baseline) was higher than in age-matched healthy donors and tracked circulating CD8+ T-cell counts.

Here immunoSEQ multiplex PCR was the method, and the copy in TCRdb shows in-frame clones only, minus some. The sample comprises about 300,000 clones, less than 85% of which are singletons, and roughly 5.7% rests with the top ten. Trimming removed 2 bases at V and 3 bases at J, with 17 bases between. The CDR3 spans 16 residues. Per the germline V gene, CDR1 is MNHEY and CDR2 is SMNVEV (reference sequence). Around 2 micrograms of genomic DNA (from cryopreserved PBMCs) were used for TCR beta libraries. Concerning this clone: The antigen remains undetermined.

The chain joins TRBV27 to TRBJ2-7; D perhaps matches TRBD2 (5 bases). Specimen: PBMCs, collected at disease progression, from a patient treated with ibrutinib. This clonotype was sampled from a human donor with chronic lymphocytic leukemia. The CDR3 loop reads CASSLNPLVRHYEQYF. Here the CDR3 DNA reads TGTGCCAGCAGTTTAAATCCACTAGTCCGTCACTACGAGCAGTACTTC.